One and the same sample provided the 5 T cell receptor beta chains below, sequenced in a study of T cell responses to AZD1222 COVID-19 vaccine. Sequencing was performed with immunoSEQ multiplex PCR; in TCRdb, only in-frame clones are kept and a portion is missing. The sample has about 130,000 clones; approximately 92% are singletons. The sample was peripheral blood, taken 28 days after the second AZD1222 dose. The receptors were sampled from an adult who received the AZD1222 COVID-19 vaccine.

The chain recombines TRBV3-1 (or the pseudogene TRBV3-2) with TRBJ2-5; no firm D call. Germline CDR1 LGHDT, CDR2 YNNKEL (reference sequence). The CDR3 sequence is 13 residues long. Trimming removed 3 bases at V and 0 bases at J, with 5 bases between. Here the CDR3 reads CASSQTYQETQYF. CDR3 nucleotide sequence: TGTGCCAGCAGCCAGACCTACCAAGAGACCCAGTACTTC.

The chain uses TRBV29-1 and TRBJ1-1; 9 nucleotides line up with TRBD1. The CDR3 runs 14 residues. Germline loops: CDR1 SQVTM, CDR2 ANQGSEA. The J segment lost 1 base and the V segment lost 5 bases, leaving 5 bases of the junction unmatched. CDR3 protein: CSVIRTGANTEAFF. The CDR3 region has the DNA TGCAGCGTTATTAGGACAGGGGCGAACACTGAAGCTTTCTTT. The full variable domain, its missing parts supplied by reference TRBV29-1 and TRBJ1-1, is SAVISQKPSRDICQRGTSLTIQCQVDSQVTMMFWYRQQPGQSLTLIATANQGSEATYESGFVIDKFPISRPNLTFSTLTVSNMSPEDSSIYLCSVIRTGANTEAFFGQGTRLTVV.

This clone was counted a single time. This chain uses TRBV28 with TRBJ2-7; D unclear. The V gene lost 5 bases and the J gene lost 1 base, with 3 bases spanning the gap. CDR3 length: 11 residues. Germline lookup yields CDR1 MDHEN and CDR2 SYDVKM. The CDR3 DNA reads as TGTGCCAGCAGTCGGTCCTACGAGCAGTACTTC. Protein: CASSRSYEQYF.

The V gene is TRBV6-5, the J gene TRBJ2-2; 10 bases line up with TRBD1. With 2 bases clipped from V and 5 bases from J, the junction kept 5 bases outside the gene matches. Germline V gene data show CDR1 as MNHEY and CDR2 as SVGAGI. CDR3 size: 16 residues. This chain's CDR3 is CASSYGGTGETGELFF. In DNA form, the CDR3 reads TGTGCCAGCAGTTACGGGGGGACAGGGGAAACCGGGGAGCTGTTTTTT.

The CDR3 region is CASSQRQASPTEAFF. CDR3 coding DNA: TGTGCCAGCAGTCAAAGACAGGCCTCCCCCACTGAAGCTTTCTTT. This chain uses TRBV6-5 with TRBJ1-1; the D gene is possibly TRBD1 (6 bases). Germline lookup yields CDR1 MNHEY and CDR2 SVGAGI. Trimming cost V 5 bases and J 4 bases, with 17 bases left between them. This CDR3 is 15 amino acids long.